A single sample gave rise to the 13 T cell receptor beta chains below, sequenced in a study of neoadjuvant anti-PD-1 for oral cavity cancer. Assay used: immunoSEQ multiplex PCR; TCRdb lists only in-frame clones, some missing. The data contain 8,300 or so clones, approximately 65% of them seen just once; the ten biggest clones take up about 3.5%. Indicated time point: after neoadjuvant nivolumab, at surgical resection. Sequencing used PBMCs, obtained after nivolumab (anti-PD-1) treatment. These receptors came from a person aged 35 to 85 with oral cavity squamous cell carcinoma.

This chain connects TRBV4-3 to TRBJ1-4, with unresolved D. Germline V lookup: CDR1 LGHNA, CDR2 YSLEER. Trimming left V 3 bases short and J 4 bases short, with 9 bases between. The CDR3 covers 14 residues. The DNA for the CDR3 is TGCGCCAGCAGCCAGGGGTGGGATAATGAAAAACTGTTTTTT. It codes for CASSQGWDNEKLFF.

This clone was seen only a few times. The chain employs TRBV29-1 and TRBJ1-2; 10 positions match TRBD1. The CDR3 contains 14 residues. Germline assignment: CDR1 SQVTM and CDR2 ANQGSEA. J lost 7 bases, V lost 4 bases, and 9 bases had no gene match. Here the CDR3 reads CSVVRGQGEGGYTF. Here the CDR3 DNA reads TGCAGCGTTGTTCGAGGACAGGGGGAAGGTGGCTACACCTTC.

This clone turned up a few times. The V gene is TRBV19, the J gene TRBJ2-3, with 12 bases aligning to TRBD2. The CDR3 is made up of 18 amino acids. The ends lost 3 bases at V and 2 bases at J; junction bases unmatched: 9. Germline V CDR1 and CDR2: LNHDA, SQIVND (reference sequence). CDR3 sequence (DNA): TGTGCCAGTAGTATGTTGGCTAGCGGGGGGGACCCCACAGATACGCAGTATTTT. This gives the protein CASSMLASGGDPTDTQYF.

The V gene is TRBV29-1, the J gene TRBJ2-7, with 12 bases that match TRBD2. Trimming at V came to 6 bases and at J to 3 bases, leaving 6 bases not matched to a gene. The germline V gene has CDR1 SQVTM and CDR2 ANQGSEA. The CDR3 totals 14 residues. CDR3 residues: CSVRLAGALYEQYF. The CDR3 DNA reads as TGCAGCGTCCGACTAGCGGGGGCACTCTACGAGCAGTACTTC.

This clone was observed once. This chain joins TRBV30 and TRBJ1-1; D remains ambiguous. V dropped 5 bases and J dropped 4 bases, with 17 bases sitting between them. The CDR3 has 14 amino acids. Germline lookup yields CDR1 GTSNPN and CDR2 SVGIG (reference sequence). The CDR3 sequence is CAWRLGSAGTEAFF. The DNA of the CDR3 is TGTGCCTGGCGACTAGGGAGTGCTGGCACTGAAGCTTTCTTT.

The chain links TRBV27 to TRBJ2-7, with D perhaps TRBD2 (6 bases). The V gene's germline CDR1 is MNHEY and CDR2 SMNVEV (reference sequence). Trimming cost V 6 bases and J 6 bases, with 15 bases left between them. The CDR3 has 13 amino acids. The CDR3 loop reads CASRLEGRREQYF. The CDR3 coding sequence is TGTGCCAGCAGATTAGAGGGGAGGCGCGAGCAGTACTTC.

This chain connects TRBV6-4 to TRBJ2-5; no reliable D call. The CDR3 sequence is 13 residues long. V lost 11 bases to trimming and J lost 2 bases, with 15 bases between them. CDR1 is MRHNA and CDR2 is SNTAGT in the germline V gene. CDR3 protein: CAGPASIQETQYF. Here the CDR3 DNA reads TGTGCCGGTCCAGCAAGCATTCAAGAGACCCAGTACTTC.

This clone has more than one count but fewer than ten. V is TRBV4-2 and J is TRBJ2-7; D possibly corresponds to TRBD2 (5 bases). Germline CDR1 reads LGHNA; CDR2 reads YNFKEQ. This CDR3 region has 14 residues. V was trimmed by 3 bases and J by 3 bases, leaving 12 bases between them. The DNA of the CDR3 is TGTGCCAGCAGCCAGGAGGACCCTAACTACGAGCAGTACTTC. Translation gives CASSQEDPNYEQYF.

CDR3 nucleotide sequence: TGTGCCAGCAGCCGGGACAGCGCGAACACCGGGGAGCTGTTTTTT. Its translation: CASSRDSANTGELFF. The gene calls are TRBV2 and TRBJ2-2; 7 bases fit TRBD1. This CDR3 has 15 residues. Trimming removed 6 bases from V and 0 bases from J; junction bases left unmatched: 4. From germline, CDR1 is SNHLY and CDR2 FYNNEI.

J is TRBJ1-1 and V is TRBV4-3, with a weak D call TRBD1 (5 bases). Trimming took 0 bases from V and 4 from J, leaving 15 bases between them. Germline loops: CDR1 LGHNA, CDR2 YSLEER. The CDR3 is 16 amino acids. CDR3 coding DNA: TGCGCCAGCAGCCAAGACGGGGCAGGGTACGGCACTGAAGCTTTCTTT. Encoded protein: CASSQDGAGYGTEAFF.

V usage is TRBV18 and J usage is TRBJ1-2, with 10 bases matching TRBD1. The CDR3 consists of 15 residues. Trimming at V came to 3 bases and at J to 3 bases, leaving 4 bases not matched to a gene. Germline V CDR1 and CDR2: KGHSH, LQKENI. This chain's CDR3 is CASSPGQGSDYGYTF. CDR3 DNA: TGTGCCAGCTCACCGGGACAGGGGTCGGACTATGGCTACACCTTC. The full variable domain, its missing parts supplied by reference TRBV18 and TRBJ1-2, is NAGVMQNPRHLVRRRGQEARLRCSPMKGHSHVYWYRQLPEEGLKFMVYLQKENIIDESGMPKERFSAEFPKEGPSILRIQQVVRGDSAAYFCASSPGQGSDYGYTFGSGTRLTVV.

J is TRBJ1-2 and V is TRBV6-5; D gene uncertain. V was clipped by 0 bases and J by 2 bases, with 4 bases between them. The CDR3 runs to 13 residues. CDR1 is MNHEY and CDR2 is SVGAGI in the germline V gene. CDR3 coding DNA: TGTGCCAGCAGTTACTCGGACAACTATGGCTACACCTTC. As protein: CASSYSDNYGYTF.

The chain employs TRBV7-8 and TRBJ2-5; no firm D call. Between the trimmed V and J ends, which lost 2 bases and 2 bases, there was a span of 0 bases. The CDR3 covers 11 residues. Germline CDR1 reads SGHVS; CDR2 reads FQNEAQ. In DNA, the CDR3 is TGTGCCAGCAGCTTACAAGAGACCCAGTACTTC. As protein: CASSLQETQYF.